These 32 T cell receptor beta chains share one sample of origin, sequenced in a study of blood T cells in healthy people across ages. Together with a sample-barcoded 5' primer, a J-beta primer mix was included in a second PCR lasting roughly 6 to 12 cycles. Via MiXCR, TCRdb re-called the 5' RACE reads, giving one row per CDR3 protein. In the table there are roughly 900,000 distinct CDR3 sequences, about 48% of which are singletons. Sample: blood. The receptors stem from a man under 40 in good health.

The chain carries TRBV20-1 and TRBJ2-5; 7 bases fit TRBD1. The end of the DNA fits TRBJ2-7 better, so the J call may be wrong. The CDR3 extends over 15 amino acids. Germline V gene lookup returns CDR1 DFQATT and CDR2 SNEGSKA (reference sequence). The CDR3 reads CSARVKGQWAYEQYF. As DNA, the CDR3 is TGCAGTGCTAGGGTAAAGGGACAGTGGGCCTACGAGCAGTACTTC.

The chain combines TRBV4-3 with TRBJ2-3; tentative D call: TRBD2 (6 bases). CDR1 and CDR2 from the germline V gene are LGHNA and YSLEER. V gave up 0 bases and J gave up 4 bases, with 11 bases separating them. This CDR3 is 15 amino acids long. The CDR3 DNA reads TGCGCCAGCAGCCAAGATGGGCCGGGAGCAGATACGCAGTATTTT. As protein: CASSQDGPGADTQYF.

The CDR3 nucleotides are TGTGCCAGCAGTAATAGGCGTTTCGGGGCCAACGTCCTGACTTTC. It encodes CASSNRRFGANVLTF. V is TRBV12-3 or TRBV12-4 and J is TRBJ2-6; no reliable D call. V was trimmed by 5 bases and J by 4 bases, leaving 12 bases between them. This CDR3 has 15 amino acids.

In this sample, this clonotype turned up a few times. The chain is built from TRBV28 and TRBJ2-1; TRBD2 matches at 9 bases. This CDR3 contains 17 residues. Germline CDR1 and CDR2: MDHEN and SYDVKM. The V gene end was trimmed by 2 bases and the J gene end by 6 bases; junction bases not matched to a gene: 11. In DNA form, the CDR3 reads TGTGCCAGCAGTTTAACGGTAGCGGGGGCAGTTTCCAATGAGCAGTTCTTC. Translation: CASSLTVAGAVSNEQFF.

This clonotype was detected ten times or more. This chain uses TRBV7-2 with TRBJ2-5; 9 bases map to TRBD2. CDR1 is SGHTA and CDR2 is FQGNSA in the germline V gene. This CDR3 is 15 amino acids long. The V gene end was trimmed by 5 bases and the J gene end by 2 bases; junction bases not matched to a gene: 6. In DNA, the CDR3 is TGTGCCAGCAGCCCTCCTAGCGGGATACAAGAGACCCAGTACTTC. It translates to CASSPPSGIQETQYF.

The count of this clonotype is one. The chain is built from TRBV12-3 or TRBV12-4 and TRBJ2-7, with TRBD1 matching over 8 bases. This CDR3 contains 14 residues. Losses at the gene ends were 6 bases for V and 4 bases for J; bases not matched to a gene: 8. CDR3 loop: CASSPGTGMYEQYF. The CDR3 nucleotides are TGTGCCAGCAGCCCCGGGACAGGAATGTACGAGCAGTACTTC.

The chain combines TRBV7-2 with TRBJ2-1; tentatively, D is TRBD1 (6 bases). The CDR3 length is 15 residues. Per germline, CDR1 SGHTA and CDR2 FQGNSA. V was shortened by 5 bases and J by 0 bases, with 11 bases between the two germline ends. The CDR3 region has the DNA TGTGCCAGCAGCAAGGCACAGGGCTCCTACAATGAGCAGTTCTTC. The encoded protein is CASSKAQGSYNEQFF.

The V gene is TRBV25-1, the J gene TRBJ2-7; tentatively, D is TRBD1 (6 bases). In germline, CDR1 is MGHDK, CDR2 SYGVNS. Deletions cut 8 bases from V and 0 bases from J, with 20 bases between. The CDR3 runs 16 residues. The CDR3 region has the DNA TGTGCCAGCGGAAGAGACACAGGGCCGAGCTCCTACGAGCAGTACTTC. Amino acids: CASGRDTGPSSYEQYF.

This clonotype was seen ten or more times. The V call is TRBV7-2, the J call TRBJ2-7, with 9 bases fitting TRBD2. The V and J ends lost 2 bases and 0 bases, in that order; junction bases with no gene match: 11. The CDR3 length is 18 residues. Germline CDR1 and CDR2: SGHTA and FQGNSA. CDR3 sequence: CASSLLFSGGDSSYEQYF. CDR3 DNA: TGTGCCAGCAGCTTATTGTTTAGCGGGGGTGACAGCTCCTACGAGCAGTACTTC.

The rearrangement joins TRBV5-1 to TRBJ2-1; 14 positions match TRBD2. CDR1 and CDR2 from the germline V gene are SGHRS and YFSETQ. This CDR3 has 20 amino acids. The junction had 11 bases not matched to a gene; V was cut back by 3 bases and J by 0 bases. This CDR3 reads CASSSDPGTSGGRSYNEQFF. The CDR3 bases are TGCGCCAGCAGCTCCGACCCCGGGACTAGCGGGGGCCGCTCCTACAATGAGCAGTTCTTC.

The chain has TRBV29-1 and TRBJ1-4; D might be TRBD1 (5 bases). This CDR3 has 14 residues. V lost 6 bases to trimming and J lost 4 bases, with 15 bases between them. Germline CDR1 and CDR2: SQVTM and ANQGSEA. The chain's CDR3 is CSVQAGTINEKLFF. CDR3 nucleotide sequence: TGCAGCGTGCAAGCCGGGACCATTAATGAAAAACTGTTTTTT.

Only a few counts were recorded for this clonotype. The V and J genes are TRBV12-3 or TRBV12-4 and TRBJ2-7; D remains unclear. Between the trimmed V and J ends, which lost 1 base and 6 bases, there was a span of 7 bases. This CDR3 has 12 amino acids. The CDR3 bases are TGTGCCAGCAGTTTAGTAGTGGCCGAGCAGTACTTC. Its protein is CASSLVVAEQYF.

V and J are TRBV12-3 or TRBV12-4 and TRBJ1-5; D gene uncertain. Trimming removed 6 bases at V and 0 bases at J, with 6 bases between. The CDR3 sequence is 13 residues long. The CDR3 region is CASSSRSNQPQHF. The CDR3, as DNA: TGTGCCAGCAGCTCACGTAGCAATCAGCCCCAGCATTTT.

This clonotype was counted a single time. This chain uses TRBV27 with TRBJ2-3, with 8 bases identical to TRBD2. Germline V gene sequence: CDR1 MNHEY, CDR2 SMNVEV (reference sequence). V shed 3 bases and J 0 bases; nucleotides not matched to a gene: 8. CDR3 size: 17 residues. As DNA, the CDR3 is TGTGCCAGCAGTTTCAATAGCGGGGACCTTAGCACAGATACGCAGTATTTT. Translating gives CASSFNSGDLSTDTQYF.

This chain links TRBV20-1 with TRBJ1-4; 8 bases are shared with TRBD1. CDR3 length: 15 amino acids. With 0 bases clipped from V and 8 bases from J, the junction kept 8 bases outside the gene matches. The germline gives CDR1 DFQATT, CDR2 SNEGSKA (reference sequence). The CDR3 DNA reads TGCAGTGCTAGAGATCAGGGCAGGGGGCGAGAAAAACTGTTTTTT. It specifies CSARDQGRGREKLFF.

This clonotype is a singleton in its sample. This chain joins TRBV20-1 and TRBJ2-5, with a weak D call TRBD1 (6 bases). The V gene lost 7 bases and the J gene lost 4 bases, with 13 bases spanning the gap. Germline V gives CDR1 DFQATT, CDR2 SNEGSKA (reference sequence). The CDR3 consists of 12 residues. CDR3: CSVRGNTETQYF. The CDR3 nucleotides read TGCAGTGTCAGGGGAAACACAGAGACCCAGTACTTC.

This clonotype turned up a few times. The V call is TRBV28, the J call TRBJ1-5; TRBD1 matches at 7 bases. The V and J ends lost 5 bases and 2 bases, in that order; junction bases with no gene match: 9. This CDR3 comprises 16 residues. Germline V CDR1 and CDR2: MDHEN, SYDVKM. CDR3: CASSLPAGQGNQPQHF. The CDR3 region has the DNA TGTGCCAGCAGTCTCCCGGCTGGACAGGGCAATCAGCCCCAGCATTTT.

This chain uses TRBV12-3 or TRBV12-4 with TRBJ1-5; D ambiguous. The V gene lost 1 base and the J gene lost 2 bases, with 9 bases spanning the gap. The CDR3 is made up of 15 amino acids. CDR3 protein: CASSLDGIGNQPQHF. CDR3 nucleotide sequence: TGTGCCAGCAGTTTAGACGGGATAGGCAATCAGCCCCAGCATTTT.

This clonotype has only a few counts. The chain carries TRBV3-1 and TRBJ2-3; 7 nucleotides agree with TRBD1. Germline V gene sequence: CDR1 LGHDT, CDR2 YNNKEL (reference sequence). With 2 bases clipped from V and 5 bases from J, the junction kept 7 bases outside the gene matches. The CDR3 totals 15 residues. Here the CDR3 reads CASSQLRTGGDTQYF. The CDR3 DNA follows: TGTGCCAGCAGCCAACTCCGGACAGGCGGAGATACGCAGTATTTT.

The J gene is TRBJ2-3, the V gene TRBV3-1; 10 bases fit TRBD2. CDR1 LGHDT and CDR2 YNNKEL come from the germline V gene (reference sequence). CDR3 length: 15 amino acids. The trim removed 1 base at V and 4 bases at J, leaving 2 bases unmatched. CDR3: CASSQGGTSADTQYF. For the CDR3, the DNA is TGTGCCAGCAGCCAAGGTGGGACTAGCGCAGATACGCAGTATTTT.

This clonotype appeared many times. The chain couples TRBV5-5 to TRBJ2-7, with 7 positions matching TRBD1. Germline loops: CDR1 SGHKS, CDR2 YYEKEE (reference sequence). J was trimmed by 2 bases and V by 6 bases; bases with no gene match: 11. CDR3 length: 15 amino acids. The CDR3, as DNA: TGTGCCAGCAAAATGGCCGGGACAGTAGCCTACGAGCAGTACTTC. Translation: CASKMAGTVAYEQYF.

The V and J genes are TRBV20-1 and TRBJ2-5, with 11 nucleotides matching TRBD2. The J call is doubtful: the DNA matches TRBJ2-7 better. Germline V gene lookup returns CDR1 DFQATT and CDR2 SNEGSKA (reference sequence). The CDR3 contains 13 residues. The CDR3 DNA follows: TGCAGTGCGACCGGGACTAGCGGTATCGAGCAGTACTTC. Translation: CSATGTSGIEQYF.

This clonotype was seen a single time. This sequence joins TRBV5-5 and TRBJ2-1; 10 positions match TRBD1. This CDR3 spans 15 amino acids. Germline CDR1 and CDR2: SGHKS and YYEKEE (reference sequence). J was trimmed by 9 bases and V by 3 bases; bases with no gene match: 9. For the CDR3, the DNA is TGTGCCAGCAGCTGGGGGACAGGGGTAGGCAGTGAGCAGTTCTTC. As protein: CASSWGTGVGSEQFF.

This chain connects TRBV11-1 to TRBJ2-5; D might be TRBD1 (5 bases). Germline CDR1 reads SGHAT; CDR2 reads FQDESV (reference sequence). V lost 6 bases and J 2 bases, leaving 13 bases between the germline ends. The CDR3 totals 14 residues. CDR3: CASRGTGAQETQYF. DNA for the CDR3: TGTGCCAGCAGAGGAACAGGAGCACAAGAGACCCAGTACTTC.

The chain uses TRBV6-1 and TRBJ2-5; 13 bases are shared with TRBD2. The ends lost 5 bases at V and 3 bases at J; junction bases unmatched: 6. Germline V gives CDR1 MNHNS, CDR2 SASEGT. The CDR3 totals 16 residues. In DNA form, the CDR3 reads TGTGCCAGCAGTCGGACTAGCGGGGGCCTTAAAGAGACCCAGTACTTC. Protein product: CASSRTSGGLKETQYF.

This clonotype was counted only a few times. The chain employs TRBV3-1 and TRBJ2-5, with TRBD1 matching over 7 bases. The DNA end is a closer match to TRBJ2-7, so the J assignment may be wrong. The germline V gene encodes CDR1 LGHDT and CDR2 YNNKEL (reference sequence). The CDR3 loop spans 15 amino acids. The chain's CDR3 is CASSQTETGLYEQYF. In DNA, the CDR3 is TGTGCCAGCAGCCAAACGGAGACAGGGCTCTACGAGCAGTACTTC.

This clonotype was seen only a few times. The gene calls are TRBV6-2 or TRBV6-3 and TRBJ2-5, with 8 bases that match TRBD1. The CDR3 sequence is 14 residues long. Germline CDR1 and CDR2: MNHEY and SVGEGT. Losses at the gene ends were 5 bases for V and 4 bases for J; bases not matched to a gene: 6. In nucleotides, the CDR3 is TGTGCCAGCAGTCCCGGGACAGGAGGAGAGACCCAGTACTTC. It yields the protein CASSPGTGGETQYF.

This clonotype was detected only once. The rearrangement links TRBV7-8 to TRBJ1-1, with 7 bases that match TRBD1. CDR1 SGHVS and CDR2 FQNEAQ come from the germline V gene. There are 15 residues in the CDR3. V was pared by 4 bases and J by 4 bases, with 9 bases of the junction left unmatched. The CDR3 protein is CASSYTTGTGTEAFF. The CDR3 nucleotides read TGTGCCAGCAGCTACACGACAGGGACGGGCACTGAAGCTTTCTTT.

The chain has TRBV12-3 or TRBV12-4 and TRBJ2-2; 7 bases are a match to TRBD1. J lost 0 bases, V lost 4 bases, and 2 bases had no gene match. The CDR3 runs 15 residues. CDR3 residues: CASSWDSTNTGELFF. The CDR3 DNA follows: TGTGCCAGCAGTTGGGACAGCACGAACACCGGGGAGCTGTTTTTT.

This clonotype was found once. The CDR3, as DNA: TGCAGTGCGCGTGACCCCGGGGGGCCCTACGAGCAGTACTTC. It translates to CSARDPGGPYEQYF. J is TRBJ2-7 and V is TRBV20-1, with D tentatively TRBD2 (7 bases). Germline CDR1 reads DFQATT; CDR2 reads SNEGSKA (reference sequence). This CDR3 comprises 14 residues. Trimming removed 6 bases from V and 2 bases from J, with 17 bases in between.

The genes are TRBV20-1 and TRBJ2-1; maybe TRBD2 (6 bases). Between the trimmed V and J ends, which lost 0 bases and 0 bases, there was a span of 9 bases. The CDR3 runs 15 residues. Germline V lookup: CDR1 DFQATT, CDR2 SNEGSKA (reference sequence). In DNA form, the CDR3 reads TGCAGTGCTAGAGATTTGACTAGCTCCTACAATGAGCAGTTCTTC. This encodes CSARDLTSSYNEQFF.

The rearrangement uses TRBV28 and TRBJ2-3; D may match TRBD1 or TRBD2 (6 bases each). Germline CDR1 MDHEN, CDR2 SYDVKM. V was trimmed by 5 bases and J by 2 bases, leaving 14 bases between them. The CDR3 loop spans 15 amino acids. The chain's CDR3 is CASSAPGAYTDTQYF. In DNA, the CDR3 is TGTGCCAGCAGTGCCCCGGGGGCCTACACAGATACGCAGTATTTT.